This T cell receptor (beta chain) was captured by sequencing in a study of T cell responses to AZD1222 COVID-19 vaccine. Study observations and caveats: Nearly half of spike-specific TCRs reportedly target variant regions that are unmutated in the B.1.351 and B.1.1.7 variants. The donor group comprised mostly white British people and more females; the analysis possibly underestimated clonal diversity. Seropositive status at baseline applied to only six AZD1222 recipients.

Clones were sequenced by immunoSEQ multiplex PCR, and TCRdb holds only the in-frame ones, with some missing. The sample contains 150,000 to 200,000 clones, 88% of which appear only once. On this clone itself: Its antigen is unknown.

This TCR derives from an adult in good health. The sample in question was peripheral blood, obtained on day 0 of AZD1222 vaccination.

The CDR3 loop is CASTQRTRNSPLHF. CDR3 in DNA: TGTGCCAGCACCCAACGGACAAGGAATTCACCCCTCCACTTT. V usage is TRBV27 and J usage is TRBJ1-6, with D maybe TRBD1 (5 bases). V was cut by 7 bases and J by 7 bases, with 14 bases left in between. Germline CDR1 MNHEY, CDR2 SMNVEV (reference sequence). The CDR3 has 14 amino acids.